These 28 T cell receptor beta chains share one sample of origin, sequenced in a study of T cells in Graves' hyperthyroidism and ophthalmopathy. Using RNA transcripts as the source, TCR beta CDR3 regions were amplified. The TCR CDR3 was amplified in a first-round RT-PCR using the HTBI primer set. MiXCR was run by TCRdb on the multiplex PCR reads, yielding one entry per CDR3 protein. The table lists around 100,000 distinct CDR3 sequences, less than 55% of them singletons. Sequenced: blood. All receptors come from a man aged 40-49 years with Graves' hyperthyroidism.

The V and J genes are TRBV2 and TRBJ1-6; D is unresolved. Trimming shortened V by 0 bases and J by 5 bases, and 2 bases separated the two germline ends. This CDR3 is built from 13 residues. CDR1 and CDR2 from the germline V gene are SNHLY and FYNNEI. The CDR3 loop reads CASSEADNSPLHF. DNA for the CDR3: TGTGCCAGCAGTGAAGCGGATAATTCACCCCTCCACTTT.

CDR3 DNA: TGTGCCAGCTCTCCTACCGGGACAGGGAGTCCCTATGGCTACACCTTC. It yields the protein CASSPTGTGSPYGYTF. The genes are TRBV2 and TRBJ1-2; 9 bases line up with TRBD1. Per the germline V gene, CDR1 is SNHLY and CDR2 is FYNNEI. This CDR3 is built from 16 residues. The V gene end was trimmed by 8 bases and the J gene end by 4 bases; junction bases not matched to a gene: 14.

This chain links TRBV7-9 with TRBJ2-7; TRBD2 aligns across 8 bases. The CDR3 loop spans 15 amino acids. Germline V gene lookup returns CDR1 SEHNR and CDR2 FQNEAQ (reference sequence). V dropped 5 bases and J dropped 7; count of bases not matched to a gene: 13. CDR3 protein: CASSGEIAGRGEQYF. The CDR3 DNA reads as TGTGCCAGCAGCGGAGAGATAGCGGGACGGGGAGAGCAGTACTTC.

Details on this clonotype: A junction boundary mismatches the germline segment, possibly from a read error. This sequence joins TRBV7-8 and TRBJ2-7, with 8 bases aligning to TRBD2. CDR1 and CDR2 from the germline V gene are SGHVS and FQNEAQ. The CDR3 loop spans 16 amino acids. The CDR3 is CASSLARSGSAYEQDF. The CDR3 nucleotides read TGTGCCAGCAGTTTAGCACGAAGCGGGAGTGCCTACGAGCAGGACTTC. The full variable domain, in which reference TRBV7-8 and TRBJ2-7 provide the parts outside the CDR3, is GAGVSQSPRYKVAKRGQDVALRCDPISGHVSLFWYQQALGQGPEFLTYFQNEAQLDKSGLPSDRFFAERPEGSVSTLKIQRTQQEDSAVYLCASSLARSGSAYEQDFGPGTRLTVT.

About this clonotype itself: At one boundary the junction diverges from the germline segment, which might be a read error. The chain recombines TRBV7-3 with TRBJ2-2; weak D call: TRBD2 (5 bases). CDR3 size: 13 residues. Germline V lookup: CDR1 SGHTA, CDR2 FQGTGA. The CDR3 region has the DNA TGTGCCAGCAGTGCGTCATCGGTGTGGGAGCTGTTCTTT. As protein: CASSASSVWELFF.

The chain has TRBV25-1 and TRBJ2-1, with 8 nucleotides matching TRBD2. J gave up 4 bases and V 5 bases, and 10 bases lay outside the gene matches. The CDR3 totals 16 residues. Germline V gene lookup returns CDR1 MGHDK and CDR2 SYGVNS. CDR3 in DNA: TGTGCCAGCAGTCGCGGAGGGGCTAGCGGGTACAATGAGCAGTTCTTC. Translation: CASSRGGASGYNEQFF.

V usage is TRBV2 and J usage is TRBJ1-6; D remains unclear. The CDR3 loop spans 13 amino acids. Germline V lookup: CDR1 SNHLY, CDR2 FYNNEI. The V end was cut by 9 bases, the J end by 9 bases, with 15 bases between. CDR3 protein: CASVVNEGSPLHF. The CDR3 bases are TGTGCCAGTGTGGTGAACGAGGGTTCACCCCTCCACTTT.

This clonotype was observed many times. The J gene is TRBJ2-7, the V gene TRBV7-6; 7 nucleotides match TRBD2. CDR3 length: 15 residues. Germline V gene lookup returns CDR1 SGHVS and CDR2 FNYEAQ. V trimming: 5 bases; J trimming: 2 bases; junction bases outside the gene matches: 9. The CDR3 DNA reads as TGTGCCAGCAGCCAGCAGGGCGGGGGAACCTACGAGCAGTACTTC. This encodes CASSQQGGGTYEQYF.

With respect to this clonotype: An end of the junction does not agree with germline; a read error may underlie this. The rearrangement links TRBV20-1 to TRBJ2-5; 7 bases align to TRBD1. The CDR3 has 13 amino acids. Germline V CDR1 and CDR2: DFQATT, SNEGSKA (reference sequence). CDR3 sequence (DNA): TGCAGTGCCGTCGAGGGGGCAGGGGAGACTCAGTACTTC. This gives the protein CSAVEGAGETQYF.

Comment on this clonotype: A much larger clone differs from this one at a single base, so this may be a read error. V is TRBV7-6 and J is TRBJ2-4, with TRBD1 as a possible D gene (6 bases). Per the germline V gene, CDR1 is SGHVS and CDR2 is FNYEAQ. V lost 5 bases and J 8 bases, leaving 22 bases between the germline ends. CDR3 size: 16 residues. The CDR3 here is CASSLLMGARGDIQYF. The DNA of the CDR3 is TGTGCCAGCAGCCTCTTGATGGGGGCGCGAGGGGACATTCAGTACTTC.

The chain employs TRBV7-9 and TRBJ1-2; 10 nucleotides align to TRBD1. Germline CDR1 is SEHNR and CDR2 is FQNEAQ (reference sequence). This CDR3 has 14 residues. V lost 4 bases and J lost 8; bases outside the gene matches: 7. CDR3 loop: CASSSPGTGDGYTF. The CDR3 nucleotides read TGTGCCAGCAGCTCGCCCGGGACAGGGGACGGCTACACCTTC.

In its sample, this clonotype was seen once. As DNA, the CDR3 is TGCAGCGTTGATCTCCGGGATACAGATACGCAGTTCTTC. The encoded protein is CSVDLRDTDTQFF. The chain uses TRBV29-1 and TRBJ2-1, with D possibly TRBD2 on 5 matching bases. Germline V gene sequence: CDR1 SQVTM, CDR2 ANQGSEA. This CDR3 has 13 amino acids. V lost 3 bases, J lost 12 bases, and 18 bases lay in between.

This clonotype was detected many times. A much larger clone differs by one base, so this may be a read error. The chain couples TRBV9 to TRBJ1-1; D gene unclear. This CDR3 has 14 amino acids. Germline CDR1 is SGDLS and CDR2 is YYNGEE. The CDR3 is CASSVGDGGTEALF. The CDR3 bases are TGTGCCAGCAGCGTAGGTGATGGAGGCACTGAAGCTCTCTTT.

As to this clonotype: This CDR3 is missing its conserved last phenylalanine or tryptophan, likely due to a read error. It is unclear where the CDR3 begins or ends on the DNA, so no DNA is shown, and the CDR3 is as TCRdb lists it. The rearrangement joins TRBV2 to TRBJ2-7; the D segment call TRBD1 is taken from the table without a DNA check. The CDR3 extends over 13 residues, inclusive of both ends. Germline CDR1 is SNHLY and CDR2 is FYNNEI. The CDR3 reads CASSRGQPLYFGA.

The chain combines TRBV20-1 with TRBJ2-5, with a possible D match to TRBD2 (7 bases). This CDR3 contains 14 residues. The germline gives CDR1 DFQATT, CDR2 SNEGSKA (reference sequence). Trimming left V 0 bases short and J 4 bases short, with 12 bases between. CDR3 loop: CSARDRGGGETQYF. In DNA, the CDR3 is TGCAGTGCTAGAGACAGGGGAGGGGGAGAGACCCAGTACTTC.

The V call is TRBV6-4, the J call TRBJ2-5; TRBD1 matches at 7 bases. The V segment lost 6 bases and the J segment 2 bases; nucleotides outside the gene matches: 6. This CDR3 has 14 residues. Germline V gives CDR1 MRHNA, CDR2 SNTAGT. DNA of the CDR3: TGTGCCAGCAGCCAGACAGGGACGCAAGAGACCCAGTACTTC. Translated, it gives CASSQTGTQETQYF.

This clonotype was counted many times. The V gene is TRBV20-1, the J gene TRBJ1-2; the match to TRBD1 covers 11 bases. V shed 6 bases, J shed 6 bases, and the junction held 12 bases outside the gene matches. The CDR3 spans 15 residues. Germline loops: CDR1 DFQATT, CDR2 SNEGSKA (reference sequence). CDR3 region: CSAPGTGGKGNGYTF. The DNA for the CDR3 is TGCAGTGCGCCCGGGACAGGGGGAAAGGGGAATGGCTACACCTTC.

This clonotype was recorded at least ten times. Here the CDR3 reads CASSEAILGNTEAFF. DNA of the CDR3: TGTGCCAGCAGTGAAGCCATTTTAGGGAACACTGAAGCTTTCTTT. This chain connects TRBV6-1 to TRBJ1-1; D call uncertain. Germline V gene sequence: CDR1 MNHNS, CDR2 SASEGT. Trimming stripped 0 bases from V and 1 base from J, with 9 bases between. This CDR3 spans 15 amino acids.

The J gene is TRBJ2-5, the V gene TRBV11-2; D remains ambiguous. This CDR3 region has 15 residues. With 1 base removed from V and 0 bases from J, the gap between germline ends came to 9 bases. Per germline, CDR1 SGHAT and CDR2 FQNNGV. DNA of the CDR3: TGTGCCAGCAGCTTAGGGGCTTCGTACCAAGAGACCCAGTACTTC. Translated, it gives CASSLGASYQETQYF.

The sample holds many counts of this clonotype. V and J are TRBV7-2 and TRBJ2-7, with TRBD1 matching over 7 bases. The CDR3 has 15 residues. The germline V gene encodes CDR1 SGHTA and CDR2 FQGNSA. Losses at the gene ends were 6 bases for V and 0 bases for J; bases not matched to a gene: 8. The CDR3: CASSPDRDASYEQYF. CDR3 nucleotide sequence: TGTGCCAGCAGTCCCGACAGGGATGCCTCCTACGAGCAGTACTTC.

There are many counts of this clonotype. The chain employs TRBV4-1 and TRBJ2-1; D uncertain. CDR1 and CDR2 (germline): MGHRA, YSYEKL. Trimming removed 3 bases from V and 0 bases from J, with 9 bases in between. The CDR3 totals 15 residues. The DNA for the CDR3 is TGCGCCAGCAGCCAGGGGTGGGGCTCCTACAATGAGCAGTTCTTC. Protein sequence: CASSQGWGSYNEQFF.

The chain combines TRBV7-3 with TRBJ2-1, with TRBD1 as a possible D gene (6 bases). The V and J ends lost 4 bases and 1 base respectively, with 14 bases between them. The CDR3 consists of 16 residues. Germline CDR1 reads SGHTA; CDR2 reads FQGTGA. The CDR3 nucleotides read TGTGCCAGCAGCTCAACAGGGACATCTTCCTACAATGAGCAGTTCTTC. Its translation: CASSSTGTSSYNEQFF.

The chain has TRBV5-1 and TRBJ2-2; D may be TRBD2 (5 bases). V gave up 2 bases and J gave up 6 bases, with 5 bases separating them. The CDR3 spans 12 residues. The germline V gene encodes CDR1 SGHRS and CDR2 YFSETQ. The CDR3 region is CASSFGAGELFF. The CDR3 DNA reads TGCGCCAGCAGCTTCGGGGCCGGGGAGCTGTTTTTT.

This clonotype has at least ten counts. The chain links TRBV5-5 to TRBJ1-5; TRBD1 might be the D (6 bases). This CDR3 region has 14 residues. Germline-derived CDR1 and CDR2 are SGHKS and YYEKEE (reference sequence). V lost 2 bases to trimming and J lost 5 bases, with 11 bases between them. CDR3 sequence: CASSLEGGHQPQHF. CDR3 bases: TGTGCCAGCAGCTTAGAGGGGGGGCATCAGCCCCAGCATTTT. Using reference TRBV5-5 and TRBJ1-5 for the parts outside the CDR3, the full variable domain is DAGVTQSPTHLIKTRGQQVTLRCSPISGHKSVSWYQQVLGQGPQFIFQYYEKEERGRGNFPDRFSARQFPNYSSELNVNALLLGDSALYLCASSLEGGHQPQHFGDGTRLSIL.

V usage is TRBV18 and J usage is TRBJ1-3; D ambiguous. The CDR3 runs 14 residues. V gave up 4 bases and J gave up 0 bases, with 7 bases separating them. Germline V gene lookup returns CDR1 KGHSH and CDR2 LQKENI. The CDR3 DNA reads TGTGCCAGCTCACAGGAGAGCTCTGGAAACACCATATATTTT. Protein: CASSQESSGNTIYF.

This clonotype was found a few times. The rearrangement uses TRBV4-1 and TRBJ2-3; TRBD2 matches at 10 bases. The CDR3 runs to 16 residues. Germline CDR1 MGHRA, CDR2 YSYEKL. The trim removed 1 base at V and 3 bases at J, leaving 4 bases unmatched. The DNA of the CDR3 is TGCGCCAGCAGCCAAGTGGGACTAGCGATGACAGATACGCAGTATTTT. The encoded protein is CASSQVGLAMTDTQYF.

Points on this clonotype: A much larger clone lies a single base off, so this may be a read error. The rearrangement uses TRBV7-9 and TRBJ2-1, with TRBD1 matching over 8 bases. CDR1 and CDR2 from the germline V gene are SEHNR and FQNEAQ (reference sequence). J lost 7 bases, V lost 6 bases, and 11 bases had no gene match. This CDR3 region has 15 residues. CDR3 DNA sequence: TGTGCCAGCAGTTACTCGACAGGGGATCGGAATGAGCAGTTCTTC. It codes for CASSYSTGDRNEQFF.

The rearrangement joins TRBV7-6 to TRBJ2-5, with 7 bases identical to TRBD1. There are 15 residues in the CDR3. CDR1 and CDR2 from the germline V gene are SGHVS and FNYEAQ. Trimming took 7 bases from V and 1 from J; bases not matched to a gene: 9. The CDR3 spells CASTSSGGPQETQYF. The CDR3 region has the DNA TGTGCCAGCACATCTTCAGGGGGACCCCAAGAGACCCAGTACTTC.